This TCR beta chain is from a study of neurological immune-mediated disorders. About the study: Secondary progressive cases numbered 3 among the roughly 35 multiple sclerosis patients, while the other 31 were relapsing-remitting.

This clonotype has a count of ten or more. TCRdb called the 5' RACE reads again in MiXCR, with one record for every CDR3 protein. The repertoire holds tens of thousands of distinct CDR3 sequences, with 4% as singletons. CDR1 is LGHDT and CDR2 is YNNKEL in the germline V gene (reference sequence). This CDR3 has 14 amino acids. V lost 0 bases to trimming and J lost 3 bases, with 9 bases between them. This TCR was sampled from a woman between 40 and 50 years old with multiple sclerosis. Sequencing used CD4+ T cells from blood. V gene TRBV3-1 combines with J gene TRBJ2-7; no clear D gene. In nucleotides, the CDR3 is TGTGCCAGCAGCCAAGATCCCGGAGTCTACGAGCAGTACTTC. Its protein is CASSQDPGVYEQYF.